This T cell receptor (beta chain) derives from a study of shared clonotypes between healthy human individuals. Replicate PCRs run on unsorted PBMC used around 0.3 ug DNA, which was about 30,000 T cell genomes. Repertoires were generated with immunoSEQ multiplex PCR, while TCRdb's copy carries only in-frame clones and drops some. The data hold roughly 500,000 clones, with about 82% observed a single time. This CDR3 comprises 13 residues. V lost 7 bases and J lost 10, with 14 bases in between. Germline assignment: CDR1 MNHNS and CDR2 SASEGT. Input material: PBMCs. The receptor was isolated from a woman in her forties in good health. Some clones in this sample may be carry-over from other donors' samples. The J gene is TRBJ1-6, the V gene TRBV6-1; D gene ambiguous. The CDR3 bases are TGTGCCAGCACTCGAACCATGGGCTCACCCCTCCACTTT. Its protein is CASTRTMGSPLHF.